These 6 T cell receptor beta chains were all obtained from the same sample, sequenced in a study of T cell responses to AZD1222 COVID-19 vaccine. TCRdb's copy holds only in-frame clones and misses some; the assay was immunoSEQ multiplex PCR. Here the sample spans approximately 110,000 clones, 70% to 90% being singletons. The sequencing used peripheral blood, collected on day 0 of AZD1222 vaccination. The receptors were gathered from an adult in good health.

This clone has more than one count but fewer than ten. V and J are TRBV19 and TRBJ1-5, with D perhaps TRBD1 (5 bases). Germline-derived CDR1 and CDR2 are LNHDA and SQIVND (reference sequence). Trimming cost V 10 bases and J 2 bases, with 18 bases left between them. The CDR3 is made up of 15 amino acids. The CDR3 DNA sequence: TGTGCCACTGCGGGACCGGGTTGGGGCAATCAGCCCCAGCATTTT. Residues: CATAGPGWGNQPQHF.

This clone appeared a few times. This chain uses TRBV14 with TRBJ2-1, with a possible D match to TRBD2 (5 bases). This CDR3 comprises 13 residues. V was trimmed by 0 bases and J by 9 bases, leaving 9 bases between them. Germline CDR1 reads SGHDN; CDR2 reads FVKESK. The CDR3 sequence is CASSQDRGSEQFF. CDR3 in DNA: TGTGCCAGCAGCCAAGATCGGGGTAGTGAGCAGTTCTTC.

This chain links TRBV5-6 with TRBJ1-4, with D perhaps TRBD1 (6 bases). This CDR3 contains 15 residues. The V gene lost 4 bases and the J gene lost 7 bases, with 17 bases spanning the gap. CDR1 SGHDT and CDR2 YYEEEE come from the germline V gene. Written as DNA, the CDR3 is TGTGCCAGCAGCCTGAACAGGGTCCGGGGTGAAAAACTGTTTTTT. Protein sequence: CASSLNRVRGEKLFF.

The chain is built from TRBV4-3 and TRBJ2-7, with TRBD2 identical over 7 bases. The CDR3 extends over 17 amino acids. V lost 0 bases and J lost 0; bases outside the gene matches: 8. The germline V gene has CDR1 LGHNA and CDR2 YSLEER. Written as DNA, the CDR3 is TGCGCCAGCAGCCAAGAGATGGCGAGGGAGGGCTCCTACGAGCAGTACTTC. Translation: CASSQEMAREGSYEQYF.

CDR3 bases: TGCGCCAGCAGCTTGGTGGGACGGTACCAAGAGACCCAGTACTTC. Residues: CASSLVGRYQETQYF. V and J are TRBV5-1 and TRBJ2-5; D possibly uses TRBD1 or TRBD2 (5 bases each). CDR3 size: 15 residues. With 0 bases removed from V and 0 bases from J, the gap between germline ends came to 9 bases. Germline V gives CDR1 SGHRS, CDR2 YFSETQ.

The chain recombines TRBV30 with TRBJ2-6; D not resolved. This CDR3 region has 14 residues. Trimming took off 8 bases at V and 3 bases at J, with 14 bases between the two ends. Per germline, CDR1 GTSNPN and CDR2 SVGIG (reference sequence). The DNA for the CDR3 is TGTGCCGGGGTGTTGATTTATGGGGCCAACGTCCTGACTTTC. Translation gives CAGVLIYGANVLTF.